Listed below are T cell receptor beta chains from one sample, sequenced in a study of PD-L1 blockade in urothelial cancer. Using immunoSEQ multiplex PCR, the repertoire was profiled, and TCRdb retains in-frame clones only, with some absent. This table has about 50,000 clones, around 85% appearing once. The starting material was PBMCs, obtained around atezolizumab (anti-PD-L1) treatment. These receptors came from a man in his fifties with urothelial cancer. Each CDR3 is given with its conserved first and last residue. D genes are given only for firm matches. Not every row has a clone size; where given, it reads once, few, many or a size class.

TRBD2	.	TRBV11-2	TRBJ2-3	CASSNLSGRAQDTQYF	TGTGCCAGCAGCAATCTGAGCGGGAGGGCCCAAGATACGCAGTATTTT
.	.	TRBV5-1	TRBJ2-3	CASSSDRAVRDTQYF	TGCGCCAGCAGCTCGGACAGAGCGGTCCGTGATACGCAGTATTTT
TRBD1	.	TRBV10-1	TRBJ1-5	CASSGTGNQPQHF	TGCGCCAGCAGTGGGACAGGGAATCAGCCCCAGCATTTT
.	.	TRBV12-2	TRBJ2-7	CASRPQADHEQYF	TGTGCAAGTCGCCCCCAGGCAGACCACGAGCAGTACTTC
.	.	TRBV9	TRBJ1-1	CASSLYPQGNTEAFF	TGTGCCAGCAGCTTATACCCGCAGGGGAATACTGAAGCTTTCTTT
.	.	TRBV5-4	TRBJ2-1	CVWGGAGNEQFF	TGTGTCTGGGGGGGGGCCGGTAATGAGCAGTTCTTC
TRBD1	.	TRBV7-2	TRBJ2-3	CASSLEGAITDTQYF	TGTGCCAGCAGCTTAGAGGGGGCTATCACAGATACGCAGTATTTT
.	.	TRBV10-1	TRBJ1-2	CASSEKARPAYGYTF	TGCGCCAGCAGTGAGAAGGCCAGGCCAGCCTATGGCTACACCTTC
.	.	TRBV18	TRBJ1-1	CASSPSTMGASNTEAFF	TGTGCCAGCTCACCATCAACGATGGGGGCGTCGAACACTGAAGCTTTCTTT
TRBD1	.	TRBV2	TRBJ2-7	CASNLGQAFEQYF	TGTGCCAGCAACCTCGGACAGGCCTTTGAGCAGTACTTC
.	.	TRBV6-5	TRBJ1-2	CASSYAGGGDGYTF	TGTGCCAGCAGCTACGCCGGGGGGGGCGATGGCTACACCTTC
TRBD1	.	TRBV27	TRBJ2-7	CASSLGQGPRRGEQYF	TGTGCCAGCAGTTTGGGACAGGGTCCCCGACGGGGCGAGCAGTACTTC
.	.	TRBV5-8	TRBJ2-3	CASSSGENTDTQYF	TGTGCCAGCAGCTCCGGGGAAAACACAGATACGCAGTATTTT
.	once	TRBV7-9	TRBJ1-4	CASSLGTPDPEKLFF	TGTGCCAGCAGCTTAGGGACTCCTGACCCCGAAAAACTGTTTTTT
.	.	TRBV2	TRBJ2-3	CASHREYTDTQYF	TGTGCCAGTCACAGGGAATACACAGATACGCAGTATTTT
.	.	TRBV9	TRBJ1-5	CASSPGGSNQPQHF	TGTGCCAGCAGCCCCGGGGGAAGCAATCAGCCCCAGCATTTT
TRBD1	.	TRBV7-8	TRBJ1-2	CASSFDRDRYGYTF	TGTGCCAGCAGCTTTGACAGGGATCGGTATGGCTACACCTTC
.	.	TRBV28	TRBJ2-4	CASRELGNIQYF	TGTGCCAGCCGGGAGTTGGGAAACATTCAGTACTTC
.	.	TRBV5-6	TRBJ2-7	CASSLGGGRSYEQYF	TGTGCCAGCAGCTTGGGTGGTGGGCGCTCCTACGAGCAGTACTTC
TRBD2	.	TRBV7-8	TRBJ2-7	CASSPGGVEQYF	TGTGCCAGCAGCCCGGGGGGGGTCGAGCAGTACTTC
TRBD2	.	TRBV6-1	TRBJ2-1	CASSESLTRLAHNEQFF	TGTGCCAGCAGTGAAAGTCTTACGAGACTAGCGCACAATGAGCAGTTCTTC
TRBD1	.	TRBV7-9	TRBJ1-2	CASSSTGGHYGYTF	TGTGCCAGCAGTTCAACAGGGGGTCACTATGGCTACACCTTC
.	.	TRBV14	TRBJ2-1	CASSQIRGNEQFF	TGTGCCAGCAGCCAAATCAGGGGCAATGAGCAGTTCTTC
TRBD1	.	TRBV4-1	TRBJ2-3	CASSQRGQYSTDTQYF	TGCGCCAGCAGCCAAAGGGGGCAGTACTCCACAGATACGCAGTATTTT
TRBD1	.	TRBV4-1	TRBJ1-2	CASSQATGTGQNYGYTF	TGCGCCAGCAGCCAGGCAACCGGGACAGGGCAAAACTATGGCTACACCTTC
.	.	TRBV11-2	TRBJ2-7	CASSLVGDRFFTYEQYF	TGTGCCAGCAGCTTAGTGGGTGACAGGTTCTTCACCTACGAGCAGTACTTC
TRBD1	.	TRBV11-2	TRBJ2-7	CASSPGDRLWSYEQYF	TGTGCCAGCAGCCCTGGGGACAGACTCTGGTCCTACGAGCAGTACTTC
.	.	TRBV30	TRBJ1-2	CAWSVLGRANYGYTF	TGTGCCTGGAGTGTACTAGGAAGAGCTAACTATGGCTACACCTTC
.	.	TRBV19	TRBJ2-3	CASNDGLTRSDTQYF	TGTGCCAGTAATGACGGGTTAACTCGTTCAGATACGCAGTATTTT
TRBD1	.	TRBV7-2	TRBJ2-3	CASSLDRGSTDTQYF	TGTGCCAGCAGCCTGGACAGGGGAAGCACAGATACGCAGTATTTT
TRBD1	.	TRBV7-8	TRBJ1-5	CASSIRDREESNQPQHF	TGTGCCAGCAGCATCCGGGACAGGGAGGAGAGCAATCAGCCCCAGCATTTT
TRBD2	once	TRBV7-2	TRBJ2-1	CASSSVHSGRNEQFF	TGTGCCAGCAGTTCAGTCCACTCCGGGAGGAATGAGCAGTTCTTC
TRBD2	.	TRBV13	TRBJ2-5	CASSLIAGEKTQYF	TGTGCCAGCAGCTTAATAGCGGGAGAAAAGACCCAGTACTTC
TRBD1	.	TRBV6-1	TRBJ1-3	CASSDGLQGTIYF	TGTGCCAGCAGTGACGGCCTACAGGGGACCATATATTTT
.	.	TRBV27	TRBJ1-1	CASSLVMGARAEAFF	TGTGCCAGCAGTTTGGTAATGGGGGCGCGCGCTGAAGCTTTCTTT
.	.	TRBV9	TRBJ2-1	CASSVDSSRLSSYNEQFF	TGTGCCAGCAGCGTAGACTCTTCTAGGTTAAGCTCCTACAATGAGCAGTTCTTC
TRBD1	.	TRBV14	TRBJ2-7	CASSPTGQRIEQYF	TGTGCCAGCAGCCCGACGGGACAGAGGATCGAGCAGTACTTC
.	.	TRBV5-6	TRBJ2-6	CASSLSIWSGEGGANVLTF	TGTGCCAGCAGCTTGAGTATTTGGTCGGGAGAGGGTGGGGCCAACGTCCTGACTTTC
TRBD2	once	TRBV18	TRBJ2-7	CASSLGTSARSSYEQYF	TGTGCCAGCTCACTTGGGACTAGCGCGCGAAGCTCCTACGAGCAGTACTTC
TRBD2	.	TRBV5-8	TRBJ2-1	CASSFGTSTDNEQFF	TGTGCCAGCAGCTTTGGGACTAGCACGGACAATGAGCAGTTCTTC
.	.	TRBV5-4	TRBJ2-2	CASSFLFNTGELFF	TGTGCCAGCAGCTTCCTCTTTAACACCGGGGAGCTGTTTTTT
.	.	TRBV5-4	TRBJ2-1	CASSLDTYNEQFF	TGTGCCAGCAGCTTGGACACATACAATGAGCAGTTCTTC
TRBD1	.	TRBV27	TRBJ2-7	CASRPGTGHYEQYF	TGTGCCAGCAGGCCCGGGACAGGGCACTACGAGCAGTACTTC
.	.	TRBV18	TRBJ1-1	CASSPDSTSTAFGYTEAFF	TGTGCCAGCTCACCCGACTCTACAAGTACTGCTTTCGGCTACACTGAAGCTTTCTTT
TRBD2	.	TRBV27	TRBJ2-1	CASSLAGGSRYNEQFF	TGTGCCAGCAGTCTAGCGGGGGGTTCCCGCTACAATGAGCAGTTCTTC